This T cell receptor (beta chain) was observed in a study of T cell responses to AZD1222 COVID-19 vaccine (dated by TCRdb to about 2021). About the investigation overall: TCR sequencing covered 233 trial participants: roughly 200 given two doses of AZD1222 and about 26 given two doses of MenACWY control vaccine. Enrollment into the trials was organized by age into subgroups of 18-55, 56-69 and 70-plus years, and those subgroups contained approximately 160, 26 and 62 TCR-sequenced participants, respectively.

CDR1 and CDR2 are read off the germline V gene as SGHAT and FQNNGV. The CDR3 runs 13 residues from the cysteine to the phenylalanine. The retained sequence is limited to the CDR3, 39 bases, with the frame set at the first base. V is reduced by 0 bases and J by 12 bases, leaving a spacing of 9 bases between them. The CDR3 regions of human TCRbeta chains were analyzed by immunosequencing. The published analysis was carried out like this. Repertoire TCRs were matched against a reference library of SARS-CoV-2-specific TCRs generated with the MIRA antigen-specificity platform. Breadth was defined as the fraction of unique TCRs that were SARS-CoV-2-associated, and depth was defined as the fraction of total T cells that were SARS-CoV-2-associated. Using the MIRA data, each spike-specific TCR was assigned both to the spike region to which the TCR was reactive and to a CD4 or CD8 class. Log10-transformed breadth and depth values were compared by one-way ANOVA with Sidak's multiple comparisons tests. Imported from immuneACCESS, the table was reduced by TCRdb to in-frame sequences with V and J called. These copies leave out some clones; in studies compared against another copy, an unresolved V gene accounts for under half, and the cause of the remainder is not known. The V and J calls and clone size come from that table; D and trimming were worked out from the DNA. Within this sample are about 35,000 clones, with 70% to 90% of them counted one time only. The ten most abundant clones make up approximately 11% of the sample.

The full study reports these points: Spike-specific TCR breadth and depth rose significantly after two AZD1222 doses compared with day 0 and with MenACWY recipients. Because no day 14 peak-response samples were available, repertoires were characterized only after the peak T cell response. Reportedly, close to half of the unique spike-specific TCRs recognized epitopes lying outside the regions that are mutated in the B.1.351 and B.1.1.7 variants. Conclusions about previously exposed vaccinees were limited because only a handful of AZD1222 recipients were SARS-CoV-2 seropositive at baseline. The 56-69-year group was small, and its depth increase did not reach significance, likely because of low power. Participants were mostly white British and included more females than males, and it was suggested by the authors that clonal diversity may have been underestimated. CD4 TCRs associated with the vaccine covered the entire spike protein, and the dominant responses were in regions 160-218 and 743-854.

This specimen's time point label, interpreted: about 28 days (+/-7) after the second vaccine dose. AZD1222 recipients whose second dose came at about 4 weeks and those whose second dose came at about 12 weeks were combined into one group, since spike-specific TCR depth and breadth did not differ between the two schedules. Vaccinee samples came from UK trials COV001 and COV002, including a single-blind randomized controlled phase 2/3 trial of AZD1222 (ChAdOx1 nCoV-19) in healthy adults. For TCRbeta chain sequencing, PBMC samples from trial participants were taken at day 0 and at day 28 after the second dose. To note about this clone: Its cognate antigen has yet to be identified. The record has no base qualities; no much larger clone is one base away.

The sequencing here drew on peripheral blood, taken 28 days after the second AZD1222 dose. The sequence is built from TRBV11-2 and TRBJ1-6; the D region possibly corresponds to TRBD1 (5 bases align). The receptor's source is an adult who received the AZD1222 COVID-19 vaccine. The sequence in DNA is TGTGCCAGCAGCTTAGACCAGGGAATACCCCTCCACTTT. Its protein reads: CASSLDQGIPLHF.